The present TCR beta chain was sequenced within a study of CD8 T cells in ankylosing spondylitis. V lost 0 bases and J 6 bases, leaving 14 bases between the germline ends. Germline lookup yields CDR1 MNHEY and CDR2 SVGAGI. The CDR3 has 15 amino acids. This clonotype was recorded many times. Via MiXCR, TCRdb re-called the 5' RACE reads, giving one row per CDR3 protein. Of some 140,000 distinct CDR3 sequences in the sample, 6% to 8.5% were seen once. This chain joins TRBV6-5 and TRBJ1-2; no clear D gene. Sequenced sample: blood, either unsorted or a sorted T cell fraction (not recorded which). The receptor comes from a female donor with ankylosing spondylitis or in good health (not recorded which). DNA for the CDR3: TGTGCCAGCAGTTACTCGTCGACCAGCAGTGATGGCTACACCTTC. Protein sequence: CASSYSSTSSDGYTF.